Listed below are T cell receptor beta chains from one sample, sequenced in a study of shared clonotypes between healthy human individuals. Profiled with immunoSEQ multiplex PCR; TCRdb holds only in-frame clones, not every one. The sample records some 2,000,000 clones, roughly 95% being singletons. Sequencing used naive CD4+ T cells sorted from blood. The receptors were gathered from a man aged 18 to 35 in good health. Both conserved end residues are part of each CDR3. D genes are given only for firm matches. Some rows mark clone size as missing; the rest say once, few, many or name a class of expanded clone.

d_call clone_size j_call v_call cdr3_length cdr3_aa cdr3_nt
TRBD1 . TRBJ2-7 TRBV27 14 CASSPGTEIYEQYF TGTGCCAGCAGTCCTGGGACAGAGATCTACGAGCAGTACTTC
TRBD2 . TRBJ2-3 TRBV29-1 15 CSAQPWGSSGDTQYF TGCAGCGCTCAACCCTGGGGCTCTAGCGGAGATACGCAGTATTTT
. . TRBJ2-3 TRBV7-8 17 CASSLVYGQKSTDTQYF TGTGCCAGCAGCTTAGTCTATGGGCAAAAGAGCACAGATACGCAGTATTTT
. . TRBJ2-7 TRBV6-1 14 CASSEQGDLGEQYF TGTGCCAGCAGTGAGCAAGGGGATCTGGGGGAGCAGTACTTC
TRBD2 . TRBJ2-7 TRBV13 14 CASSLAGGPNEQYF TGTGCCAGCAGCTTAGCGGGAGGGCCTAACGAGCAGTACTTC
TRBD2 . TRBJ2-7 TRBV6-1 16 CASSEGPAGGSYEQYF TGTGCCAGCAGTGAAGGTCCAGCGGGGGGCTCCTACGAGCAGTACTTC
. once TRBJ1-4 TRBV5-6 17 CASSSPATIATNEKLFF TGTGCCAGCAGCTCGCCCGCTACAATTGCAACTAATGAAAAACTGTTTTTT
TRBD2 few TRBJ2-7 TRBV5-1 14 CASSLTSGSYEQYF TGCGCCAGCAGCTTGACTAGCGGCTCCTACGAGCAGTACTTC
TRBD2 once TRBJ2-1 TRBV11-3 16 CASSLGLSGWDNEQFF TGTGCCAGCAGCTTAGGACTTAGCGGGTGGGACAATGAGCAGTTCTTC
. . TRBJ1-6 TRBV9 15 CASSVGGQPNSPLHF TGTGCCAGCAGCGTAGGAGGGCAGCCTAATTCACCCCTCCACTTT
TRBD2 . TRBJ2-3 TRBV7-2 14 CASSLVLGGSAQYF TGTGCCAGCAGCTTAGTTCTCGGGGGGAGTGCGCAGTATTTT
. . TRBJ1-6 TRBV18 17 CASSPPPGTPYNSPLHF TGTGCCAGCTCACCACCGCCAGGGACGCCTTATAATTCACCCCTCCACTTT
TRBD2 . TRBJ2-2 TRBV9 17 CASSILAGGSNTGELFF TGTGCCAGCAGCATACTAGCGGGGGGATCGAACACCGGGGAGCTGTTTTTT
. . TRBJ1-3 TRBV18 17 CASSRRETEGSGNTIYF TGTGCCAGCTCACGGCGGGAGACAGAGGGCTCTGGAAACACCATATATTTT
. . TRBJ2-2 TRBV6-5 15 CASSYSGMGSGELFF TGTGCCAGCAGTTACTCAGGCATGGGGTCCGGGGAGCTGTTTTTT
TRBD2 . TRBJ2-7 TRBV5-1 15 CASSSEGSGAYEQYF TGCGCCAGCAGCTCCGAGGGTAGCGGGGCTTACGAGCAGTACTTC
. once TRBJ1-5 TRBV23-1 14 CASARYRVRQPQHF TGCGCCAGCGCAAGGTACAGGGTACGTCAGCCCCAGCATTTT
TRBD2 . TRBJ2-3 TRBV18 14 CASSPTSGTDTQYF TGTGCCAGCTCACCAACTAGCGGAACAGATACGCAGTATTTT
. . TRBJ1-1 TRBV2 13 CASSAGRNTEAFF TGTGCCAGCAGTGCGGGGAGGAACACTGAAGCTTTCTTT
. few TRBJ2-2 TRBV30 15 CAWSPTGTLTGELFF TGTGCCTGGAGTCCCACGGGAACCCTCACCGGGGAGCTGTTTTTT
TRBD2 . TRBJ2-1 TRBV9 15 CASSPGLAVYNEQFF TGTGCCAGCAGCCCGGGGCTAGCGGTCTACAATGAGCAGTTCTTC
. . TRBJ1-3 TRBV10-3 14 CAIRGGVTGNTIYF TGTGCCATCAGGGGCGGGGTAACTGGAAACACCATATATTTT
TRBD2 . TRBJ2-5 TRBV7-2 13 CASSRPGGETQYF TGTGCCAGCAGCCGCCCGGGGGGGGAGACCCAGTACTTC
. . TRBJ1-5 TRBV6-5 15 CASSYSSSANQPQHF TGTGCCAGCAGTTACTCGAGTTCGGCGAACCAGCCCCAGCATTTT
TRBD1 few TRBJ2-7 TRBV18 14 CASSPGTGAYEQYF TGTGCCAGCTCACCAGGGACAGGGGCCTACGAGCAGTACTTC
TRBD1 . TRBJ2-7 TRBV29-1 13 CSVGSGGFYEQYF TGCAGCGTTGGCTCAGGGGGCTTTTACGAGCAGTACTTC
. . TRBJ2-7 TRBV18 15 CASSKRISTLDEQYF TGTGCCAGCTCAAAAAGGATATCCACCCTTGACGAGCAGTACTTC
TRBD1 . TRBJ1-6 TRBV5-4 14 CASSFQGGNSPLHF TGTGCCAGCAGCTTCCAGGGGGGCAATTCACCCCTCCACTTT
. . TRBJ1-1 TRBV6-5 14 CASSYVALNTEAFF TGTGCCAGCAGTTACGTGGCTCTTAACACTGAAGCTTTCTTT
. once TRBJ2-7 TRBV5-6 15 CASSHTRLGAVEQYF TGTGCCAGCAGCCATACCCGGCTGGGGGCTGTCGAGCAGTACTTC
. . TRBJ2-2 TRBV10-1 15 CASSGDPANTGELFF TGCGCCAGCAGTGGGGACCCGGCGAACACCGGGGAGCTGTTTTTT
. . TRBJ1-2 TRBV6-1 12 CASRQGNYGYTF TGTGCCAGCAGACAGGGAAACTATGGCTACACCTTC
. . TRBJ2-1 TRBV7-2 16 CASSLWASGPYNEQFF TGTGCCAGCAGCTTATGGGCCTCGGGACCGTACAATGAGCAGTTCTTC
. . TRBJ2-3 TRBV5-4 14 CASSNRGLTDTQYF TGTGCCAGCAGTAACAGGGGACTCACAGATACGCAGTATTTT
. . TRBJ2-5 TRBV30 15 CAWREVLGKSETQYF TGTGCCTGGAGGGAGGTCCTCGGAAAGTCGGAGACCCAGTACTTC